The subject of this entry is one T cell receptor beta chain. Its antigen remains unknown. This sample is part of a study of CD8+ T cells in alopecia areata. Findings and limits, study-wide: Patients showed less clear TCR sequence sharing than mice, possibly partly because of HLA diversity.

The researchers isolated CD4+ and CD8+ T cells from PBMCs by sorting. Reverse transcribed after extraction, RNA yielded cDNA as the sequencing template. This table comes from immunoSEQ multiplex PCR, and its TCRdb copy is limited to in-frame clones, with some not included. The data contain roughly 150,000 clones, around 54% of them singletons. Germline V CDR1 and CDR2: KGHSH, LQKENI. V was clipped by 4 bases and J by 4 bases; unmatched bases: 2. The CDR3 covers 15 residues. Source material: CD4+ T cells sorted from blood. This receptor was identified in a human donor in good health. The chain carries TRBV18 and TRBJ2-1, with 12 bases identical to TRBD2. The CDR3: CASSLGTSGYNEQFF. CDR3 in DNA: TGTGCCAGCTCACTGGGGACTAGCGGGTACAATGAGCAGTTCTTC.